The rows below give T cell receptor beta chains drawn from one sample of a study of CD8 T cells in ankylosing spondylitis. TCRdb re-derived calls from the 5' RACE reads in MiXCR, one entry per CDR3 protein. The sample consists of approximately 540,000 distinct CDR3 sequences, roughly 13% of them appearing once. Sample: blood, either unsorted or a sorted T cell fraction (not recorded which). These receptors were taken from a male donor with ankylosing spondylitis. CDR3s include the opening cysteine and the closing phenylalanine or tryptophan. The D gene is left open where the match is weak. The size of a clone is reported for some rows only, either as once, few or many, or as a class for expanded clones.

size: NA; D: NA; J: TRBJ2-1; V: TRBV27; DNA: TGTGCCAGCAGTCGATCCGTGACGGAGAGATACAATGAGCAGTTCTTC; CDR3: CASSRSVTERYNEQFF
size: few; D: TRBD2; J: TRBJ2-2; V: TRBV5-1; DNA: TGCGCCAGCAGCATCCGACTAGCGGGAGCGAACACCGGGGAGCTGTTTTTT; CDR3: CASSIRLAGANTGELFF
size: many; D: TRBD1; J: TRBJ2-7; V: TRBV29-1; DNA: TGCAGCGTCGAGACAGGGACACAAAGCTCCTACGAGCAGTACTTC; CDR3: CSVETGTQSSYEQYF
size: few; D: TRBD1; J: TRBJ2-1; V: TRBV7-2; DNA: TGTGCCAGCAGCTTTACGGGACAGAGGTACAATGAGCAGTTCTTC; CDR3: CASSFTGQRYNEQFF
size: few; D: NA; J: TRBJ2-7; V: TRBV7-9; DNA: TGTGCCAGCAGCCCGAAAGGGGGATTGAACTACGAGCAGTACTTC; CDR3: CASSPKGGLNYEQYF
size: few; D: TRBD2; J: TRBJ2-5; V: TRBV28; DNA: TGTGCCAGCAGTGATCCCCTGTCGGGGCGCGGGAGGATCCAAGAGACCCAGTACTTC; CDR3: CASSDPLSGRGRIQETQYF
size: NA; D: NA; J: TRBJ2-6; V: TRBV7-2; DNA: TGTGCCAGCAGCTTATTCCCCTCGAGGTCCGGGGCCAACGTCCTGACTTTC; CDR3: CASSLFPSRSGANVLTF
size: many; D: TRBD2; J: TRBJ2-1; V: TRBV5-1; DNA: TGCGCCAGCAGCGCAGCGGGAGGCCACTACAATGAGCAGTTCTTC; CDR3: CASSAAGGHYNEQFF
size: NA; D: NA; J: TRBJ2-6; V: TRBV28; DNA: TGTGCCAGCAGTCCGCACAGGGTTTCTGGGGCCAACGTCCTGACTTTC; CDR3: CASSPHRVSGANVLTF
size: few; D: NA; J: TRBJ2-3; V: TRBV13; DNA: TGTGCCAGCAGCTGGAGCCTAGTGGCAGATACGCAGTATTTT; CDR3: CASSWSLVADTQYF
size: NA; D: NA; J: TRBJ1-1; V: TRBV18; DNA: TGTGCCAGCTCACCATTAGGTGCTGGCACTGAAGCTTTCTTT; CDR3: CASSPLGAGTEAFF
size: few; D: NA; J: TRBJ1-5; V: TRBV27; DNA: TGTGCCAGCAGTTACAGACAGTCGCAGCCCCAGCATTTT; CDR3: CASSYRQSQPQHF
size: few; D: TRBD2; J: TRBJ2-1; V: TRBV12-3/TRBV12-4; DNA: TGTGCCAGCAGCTCCCGACTAGCGGGAGACCGCGAGCAGTTCTTC; CDR3: CASSSRLAGDREQFF
size: NA; D: TRBD2; J: TRBJ2-1; V: TRBV6-5; DNA: TGTGCCAGCAGTTACTCTCCACTAGCGGGCCCATACAATGAGCAGTTCTTC; CDR3: CASSYSPLAGPYNEQFF
size: few; D: TRBD2; J: TRBJ2-7; V: TRBV14; DNA: TGTGCCAGCAGCCCCTACGGTAGCGGGCCCTACGAGCAGTACTTC; CDR3: CASSPYGSGPYEQYF
size: few; D: TRBD2; J: TRBJ2-4; V: TRBV20-1; DNA: TGCAGTGCTAGTGGAACTAGCGGTAACATTCAGTACTTC; CDR3: CSASGTSGNIQYF
size: few; D: NA; J: TRBJ1-6; V: TRBV7-9; DNA: TGTGCCAGCAGCTTTGGGGGTAGGGGGTCACCCCTCCACTTT; CDR3: CASSFGGRGSPLHF
size: many; D: NA; J: TRBJ1-1; V: TRBV5-1; DNA: TGCGCCAGCAGCTTGGGCGCGACAGAGACCATTGAAGCTTTCTTT; CDR3: CASSLGATETIEAFF
size: NA; D: NA; J: TRBJ2-2; V: TRBV25-1; DNA: TGTGCCAGCAGTGAAGTAGGGCTCTACACCGGGGAGCTGTTTTTT; CDR3: CASSEVGLYTGELFF
size: NA; D: NA; J: TRBJ1-5; V: TRBV6-1; DNA: TGTGCCAGCAGTGAAGCATTGGGGGATCAGCCCCAGCATTTT; CDR3: CASSEALGDQPQHF
size: NA; D: NA; J: TRBJ2-3; V: TRBV2; DNA: TGTGCCAGCAGTGATGGACGGGGTAGACGAACAGATACGCAGTATTTT; CDR3: CASSDGRGRRTDTQYF
size: few; D: NA; J: TRBJ2-4; V: TRBV7-9; DNA: TGTGCCAGCAGCTTAGCCTCGCCCGATAAAATTCAGTACTTC; CDR3: CASSLASPDKIQYF
size: many; D: NA; J: TRBJ2-6; V: TRBV12-3/TRBV12-4; DNA: TGTGCCAGCAGGTCGAACATAAACTTGTCTGGGGCCAACGTCCTGACTTTC; CDR3: CASRSNINLSGANVLTF
size: NA; D: NA; J: TRBJ2-5; V: TRBV25-1; DNA: TGTGCCAGTTCGACAGACCCTAGGGAGACCCAGTACTTC; CDR3: CASSTDPRETQYF
size: NA; D: TRBD2; J: TRBJ2-5; V: TRBV25-1; DNA: TGTGCCAGTCGGACTAGCGGGAAAGAGACCCAGTACTTC; CDR3: CASRTSGKETQYF
size: few; D: NA; J: TRBJ2-2; V: TRBV13; DNA: TGTGCCAGCAGCTTAGGGCCCGGGACAAACACCGGGGAGCTGTTTTTT; CDR3: CASSLGPGTNTGELFF
size: NA; D: TRBD1; J: TRBJ1-1; V: TRBV7-9; DNA: TGTGCCAGTCACGGACAGGGGGCTTCTGAAGCTTTCTTT; CDR3: CASHGQGASEAFF
size: NA; D: NA; J: TRBJ1-1; V: TRBV11-2; DNA: TGTGCCAGCAGCTTATGGGCAGGGGTCACTGAAGCTTTCTTT; CDR3: CASSLWAGVTEAFF
size: few; D: NA; J: TRBJ2-1; V: TRBV7-2; DNA: TGTGCCAGCAGCTTAGGGTTGGCGGACCCTTTTGATGAGCAGTTCTTC; CDR3: CASSLGLADPFDEQFF
size: few; D: TRBD1; J: TRBJ2-1; V: TRBV18; DNA: TGTGCCAGCTCACCCCCGAGGCAGGGGGAGTACAATGAGCAGTTCTTC; CDR3: CASSPPRQGEYNEQFF
size: NA; D: NA; J: TRBJ1-1; V: TRBV6-2/TRBV6-3; DNA: TGTGCCAGCAGTTACGGGCAGGACGGAGTCGAAGCTTTCTTT; CDR3: CASSYGQDGVEAFF
size: NA; D: TRBD2; J: TRBJ2-3; V: TRBV6-1; DNA: TGTGCCAGCAGGGAGGCGGGAGTGGGCACAGATACGCAGTATTTT; CDR3: CASREAGVGTDTQYF
size: NA; D: TRBD1; J: TRBJ2-3; V: TRBV3-1; DNA: TGTGCCAGCAGCCCCGGGGGGACAGGGGACACAGATACGCAGTATTTT; CDR3: CASSPGGTGDTDTQYF
size: NA; D: TRBD1; J: TRBJ2-7; V: TRBV15; DNA: TGTGCCACCAGCAGCGACAGGGGATTCTCCTACGAGCAGTACTTC; CDR3: CATSSDRGFSYEQYF
size: few; D: TRBD2; J: TRBJ2-1; V: TRBV18; DNA: TGTGCCAGCTCACCACGGATAGCGGGGTCAGGCCAGGGCTACAATGAGCAGTTCTTC; CDR3: CASSPRIAGSGQGYNEQFF
size: many; D: TRBD1; J: TRBJ2-1; V: TRBV11-3; DNA: TGTGCCAGCAGCTTAGATCACACAGGGGCCTTGGAGTTCTTC; CDR3: CASSLDHTGALEFF
size: few; D: NA; J: TRBJ2-1; V: TRBV29-1; DNA: TGCAGCGTCGAAGGGGGACGGGTACCCTACAATGAGCAGTTCTTC; CDR3: CSVEGGRVPYNEQFF
size: NA; D: NA; J: TRBJ2-5; V: TRBV3-1; DNA: TGTGCCAGCAGCCCATCGGGGGAGGGGGCCCAAGAGACCCAGTACTTC; CDR3: CASSPSGEGAQETQYF
size: few; D: NA; J: TRBJ2-3; V: TRBV7-6; DNA: TGTGCCAGCAGCTCGGTAGCGGAAATCACAGATACGCAGTATTTT; CDR3: CASSSVAEITDTQYF
size: few; D: NA; J: TRBJ1-2; V: TRBV6-2/TRBV6-3; DNA: TGTGCCAGCAGTTACAACCGGTATGGCTACACCTTC; CDR3: CASSYNRYGYTF
size: NA; D: TRBD2; J: TRBJ2-1; V: TRBV7-8; DNA: TGTGCCAGCAGCTTAGAAGGACTAGCGGGAGTGGCCTACAATGAGCAGTTCTTC; CDR3: CASSLEGLAGVAYNEQFF
size: few; D: TRBD2; J: TRBJ2-7; V: TRBV7-6; DNA: TGTGCCAGCAGCCGGGGACTAGCGGGATTACCCTACGAGCAGTACTTC; CDR3: CASSRGLAGLPYEQYF
size: few; D: NA; J: TRBJ2-1; V: TRBV3-1; DNA: TGTGCCAGCAGCCCGACCAGGAGGACCGGGAATGAGCAGTTCTTC; CDR3: CASSPTRRTGNEQFF
size: few; D: NA; J: TRBJ2-3; V: TRBV20-1; DNA: TGCAGTGCGGCTACTAGCATAGCTAGCACAGATACGCAGTATTTT; CDR3: CSAATSIASTDTQYF
size: NA; D: TRBD2; J: TRBJ2-2; V: TRBV29-1; DNA: TGCGTCGTTGGGGCTAGCGGGAGGCACACCGGGGAGCTGTTTTTT; CDR3: CVVGASGRHTGELFF
size: many; D: NA; J: TRBJ1-2; V: TRBV12-3/TRBV12-4; DNA: TGTGCCAGCAGTTTTTCGGGGCTTGCCGGCTACACCTTC; CDR3: CASSFSGLAGYTF
size: many; D: NA; J: TRBJ2-1; V: TRBV12-3/TRBV12-4; DNA: TGTGCCAGCAGGGAACAGGGAAGGAATGAGCAGTTCTTC; CDR3: CASREQGRNEQFF
size: NA; D: NA; J: TRBJ2-1; V: TRBV7-2; DNA: TGTGCCAGCAGCTTGGGCGTGGGACCCGGGGGCAATGAGCAGTTCTTC; CDR3: CASSLGVGPGGNEQFF
size: few; D: NA; J: TRBJ1-6; V: TRBV12-3/TRBV12-4; DNA: TGTGCCAGCAGTTTGGTCGGTGGGTCACCCCTCCACTTT; CDR3: CASSLVGGSPLHF
size: few; D: NA; J: TRBJ2-1; V: TRBV12-3/TRBV12-4; DNA: TGTGCCAGCAGGGATTCCACAGGTTTAGGAGAGCAGTTCTTC; CDR3: CASRDSTGLGEQFF